These 14 T cell receptor beta chains originate from one sample sequenced in a study of blood T cell repertoires in COVID-19. TCRdb's table, derived via immunoSEQ multiplex PCR, lists solely in-frame clones and lacks some. The data show 100,000 to 150,000 clones, over 60% seen once. What was sequenced was peripheral blood. The receptors were sampled from a woman aged 70 to 79 with acute or convalescent COVID-19.

This clone was counted at least ten times. The chain couples TRBV2 to TRBJ2-2; 8 nucleotides match TRBD1. The CDR3 runs to 15 residues. Losses at the gene ends were 8 bases for V and 1 base for J; bases not matched to a gene: 6. Germline assignment: CDR1 SNHLY and CDR2 FYNNEI. Written as DNA, the CDR3 is TGTGCCAGCGAGCCAGGGACAGGGAACACCGGGGAGCTGTTTTTT. Its protein is CASEPGTGNTGELFF.

V and J are TRBV4-1 and TRBJ1-2; 11 bases align to TRBD1. Germline CDR1 is MGHRA and CDR2 is YSYEKL. With 4 bases clipped from V and 8 bases from J, the junction kept 6 bases outside the gene matches. This CDR3 region has 14 residues. This CDR3 reads CASSPGQGAVGYTF. CDR3 sequence (DNA): TGCGCCAGCAGCCCCGGACAGGGGGCTGTGGGCTACACCTTC.

V is TRBV14 and J is TRBJ1-1; the D gene is possibly TRBD1 (6 bases). Germline V CDR1 and CDR2: SGHDN, FVKESK. The CDR3 runs to 13 residues. Trimming pared 4 bases from V and 5 bases from J, leaving 11 bases between. The CDR3 sequence: CASSRGRGTEAFF. The CDR3 coding sequence is TGTGCCAGCAGCCGCGGGAGGGGGACTGAAGCTTTCTTT. The whole variable domain, remainder taken from reference TRBV14 and TRBJ1-1, is EAGVTQFPSHSVIEKGQTVTLRCDPISGHDNLYWYRRVMGKEIKFLLHFVKESKQDESGMPNNRFLAERTGGTYSTLKVQPAELEDSGVYFCASSRGRGTEAFFGQGTRLTVV.

This chain connects TRBV5-1 to TRBJ1-6; TRBD1 matches at 9 bases. Germline CDR1 and CDR2: SGHRS and YFSETQ. The CDR3 spans 14 residues. V was clipped by 4 bases and J by 6 bases; unmatched bases: 2. The DNA of the CDR3 is TGCGCCAGCAGCGAGGACAGGGGTAATTCACCCCTCCACTTT. It yields the protein CASSEDRGNSPLHF. Full variable domain (rest looked up from reference TRBV5-1 and TRBJ1-6): KAGVTQTPRYLIKTRGQQVTLSCSPISGHRSVSWYQQTPGQGLQFLFEYFSETQRNKGNFPGRFSGRQFSNSRSEMNVSTLELGDSALYLCASSEDRGNSPLHFGNGTRLTVT.

DNA of the CDR3: TGTGCCAGCACCAAAACTAGCGGGAGAATCTTTAATGAGCAGTTCTTC. It codes for CASTKTSGRIFNEQFF. The V and J genes are TRBV3-1 (or the pseudogene TRBV3-2) and TRBJ2-1; 11 bases map to TRBD2. The germline gives CDR1 LGHDT, CDR2 YNNKEL (reference sequence). V was clipped by 7 bases and J by 7 bases; unmatched bases: 12. The CDR3 loop spans 16 amino acids.

This chain uses TRBV21-1 with TRBJ2-7; the tabulated D call, TRBD2, remains unverified against the DNA. TRBV21-1 is marked as a pseudogene. The CDR3 runs 14 residues. CDR3 coding DNA: TGTGCCAGCAGCAAATCGACGGGTAACTACGAGCAGTACTTC. Encoded protein: CASSKSTGNYEQYF.

The chain combines TRBV4-1 with TRBJ2-7, with TRBD2 matching 11 bases. V was pared by 0 bases and J by 12 bases, with 19 bases of the junction left unmatched. The CDR3 is 18 residues long. From germline, CDR1 is MGHRA and CDR2 YSYEKL. The CDR3 sequence is CASSQDPPIGSGRAETYF. DNA of the CDR3: TGCGCCAGCAGCCAAGACCCCCCCATAGGTAGCGGGAGGGCCGAGACGTACTTC.

The table lists this clone with a count of one. This chain connects TRBV15 to TRBJ2-1, with 8 bases identical to TRBD2. The V segment lost 4 bases and the J segment 9 bases; nucleotides outside the gene matches: 17. The CDR3 runs 17 residues. Germline V gene data show CDR1 as LNHNV and CDR2 as YYDKDF (reference sequence). The CDR3 loop reads CATSTIRGSGNSGEQFF. The CDR3 nucleotides are TGTGCCACCAGCACAATAAGGGGTAGCGGGAATTCTGGTGAGCAGTTCTTC.

This clone was picked up a small number of times. This chain uses TRBV11-2 with TRBJ1-1; a possible D gene is TRBD1 (5 bases). Germline lookup yields CDR1 SGHAT and CDR2 FQNNGV. CDR3 length equals 12 residues. V was pared by 5 bases and J by 8 bases, with 12 bases between. The CDR3 loop reads CASSPGRPEAFF. CDR3 coding DNA: TGTGCCAGCAGCCCAGGGAGGCCAGAAGCTTTCTTT. Together with reference TRBV11-2 and TRBJ1-1, the CDR3 gives the full variable domain: EAGVAQSPRYKIIEKRQSVAFWCNPISGHATLYWYQQILGQGPKLLIQFQNNGVVDDSQLPKDRFSAERLKGVDSTLKIQPAKLEDSAVYLCASSPGRPEAFFGQGTRLTVV.

The chain has TRBV5-1 and TRBJ1-2; a weak D match, TRBD1 (6 bases). V was clipped by 5 bases and J by 5 bases, with 16 bases between them. CDR3 length: 14 residues. CDR1 is SGHRS, CDR2 YFSETQ, per germline. The CDR3 is CASRLDDRPYGYTF. CDR3 bases: TGCGCCAGCAGGCTGGATGACAGGCCGTATGGCTACACCTTC.

The gene calls are TRBV4-3 and TRBJ2-2, with D maybe TRBD1 (6 bases). From germline, CDR1 is LGHNA and CDR2 YSLEER. The CDR3 spans 12 residues. V was cut by 3 bases and J by 8 bases, with 7 bases left in between. In nucleotides, the CDR3 is TGCGCCAGCAGCCACGGACAGGGGGAGCTGTTTTTT. As protein: CASSHGQGELFF.

This clone was found once. The rearrangement joins TRBV19 to TRBJ2-5, with a tentative D call TRBD1 (5 bases). Germline V lookup: CDR1 LNHDA, CDR2 SQIVND (reference sequence). The CDR3 contains 14 residues. The V gene lost 4 bases and the J gene lost 3 bases, with 12 bases spanning the gap. CDR3: CASSKQVEEETQYF. CDR3 bases: TGTGCCAGTAGTAAACAGGTAGAAGAAGAGACCCAGTACTTC.

V is TRBV4-1 and J is TRBJ2-1; D is undetermined. Germline V gene data show CDR1 as MGHRA and CDR2 as YSYEKL. The CDR3 totals 14 residues. Trimming shortened V by 1 base and J by 0 bases, and 4 bases separated the two germline ends. Here the CDR3 DNA reads TGCGCCAGCAGCCAAGCGGTCTCCTACAATGAGCAGTTCTTC. This sequence encodes CASSQAVSYNEQFF.

This chain links TRBV7-7 with TRBJ1-4; D unresolved. This CDR3 has 16 amino acids. Germline CDR1 is SSHAT and CDR2 is FNYEAQ (reference sequence). V dropped 1 base and J dropped 3 bases, with 12 bases sitting between them. The CDR3 loop reads CASSLVAGLANEKLFF. DNA of the CDR3: TGTGCCAGCAGCTTAGTAGCGGGGTTGGCTAATGAAAAACTGTTTTTT.